This T cell receptor beta chain is drawn from a study of TIL therapy for anti-PD-1-resistant metastatic lung cancer. This CDR3 contains 18 residues. Between the trimmed V and J ends, which lost 5 bases and 4 bases, there was a span of 26 bases. Germline V lookup: CDR1 LNHDA, CDR2 SQIVND (reference sequence). As to time point: pre-treatment sample, taken before nivolumab and TIL therapy. Sequencing used immunoSEQ v3. Clones were read by immunoSEQ multiplex PCR, and TCRdb kept only the in-frame ones, dropping some. The table records some 60,000 clones, 55% to 70% of them present only once. This TCR came from a person aged 25 to 85 with non-small cell lung cancer. Sequencing used blood, obtained at baseline. The chain is built from TRBV19 and TRBJ1-2; the D gene is possibly TRBD1 (5 bases). The CDR3 nucleotides are TGTGCCAGTAGTTCCCGCACGCCTAATTTTTACGGGGGCTATGGCTACACCTTC. Protein sequence: CASSSRTPNFYGGYGYTF.